Following are 13 T cell receptor beta chains from one sample sequenced in a study of identical twins. TCRdb analysed the 5' RACE reads with MiXCR anew, one entry per CDR3 protein. The sample shows approximately 630,000 distinct CDR3 sequences, around 7.5% of them seen only once. The same data also went into a second study, on yellow fever vaccine responses in identical twins.

Sequenced sample: PBMCs. Receptor source: a woman younger than 30 in good health.

This chain uses TRBV20-1 with TRBJ1-1, with 9 positions matching TRBD1. The trim removed 6 bases at V and 5 bases at J, leaving 10 bases unmatched. The CDR3 totals 14 residues. CDR1 is DFQATT, CDR2 SNEGSKA, per germline (reference sequence). DNA of the CDR3: TGCAGTGCAAAAGAGACAGGGGGGGAGACTGAAGCTTTCTTT. Translating gives CSAKETGGETEAFF.

This chain links TRBV2 with TRBJ1-1; no firm D call. Trimming took 8 bases from V and 0 from J, leaving 10 bases between them. The CDR3 loop spans 13 amino acids. Looked up from germline, CDR1 is SNHLY and CDR2 is FYNNEI. The CDR3 nucleotides read TGTGCCAGCCCGCGGGAGTTGAACACTGAAGCTTTCTTT. Translated: CASPRELNTEAFF.

This sequence joins TRBV2 and TRBJ1-1; D unresolved. V was clipped by 6 bases and J by 1 base, with 9 bases between them. The CDR3 runs 13 residues. In germline, CDR1 is SNHLY, CDR2 FYNNEI. DNA for the CDR3: TGTGCCAGCAGGGTAGGACGGAACACTGAAGCTTTCTTT. Protein: CASRVGRNTEAFF.

Ten or more counts support this clonotype. The chain carries TRBV12-3 or TRBV12-4 and TRBJ1-1, with a tentative D call TRBD1 (6 bases). The CDR3 is 14 residues long. Trimming cost V 7 bases and J 7 bases, with 19 bases left between them. CDR3 residues: CASTAQGQWGEAFF. Written as DNA, the CDR3 is TGTGCCAGCACCGCACAAGGACAGTGGGGTGAAGCTTTCTTT.

The V call is TRBV4-1, the J call TRBJ2-6; weak D call: TRBD2 (6 bases). Germline-derived CDR1 and CDR2 are MGHRA and YSYEKL. Trimming removed 0 bases from V and 3 bases from J, with 9 bases in between. The CDR3 spans 16 residues. The CDR3 loop reads CASSQDGRIGANVLTF. The CDR3 bases are TGCGCCAGCAGCCAAGATGGGAGGATTGGGGCCAACGTCCTGACTTTC.

The chain combines TRBV2 with TRBJ1-2; maybe TRBD1 (6 bases). Germline V gene sequence: CDR1 SNHLY, CDR2 FYNNEI. V gave up 7 bases and J gave up 0 bases, with 12 bases separating them. The CDR3 runs to 14 residues. The CDR3 loop reads CASNREIPNYGYTF. CDR3 nucleotides: TGTGCCAGCAACAGGGAGATCCCTAACTATGGCTACACCTTC.

This clonotype was found a few times. The V call is TRBV6-1, the J call TRBJ2-1; D ambiguous. The CDR3 consists of 14 residues. V was shortened by 7 bases and J by 4 bases, with 14 bases between the two germline ends. Germline V gene data show CDR1 as MNHNS and CDR2 as SASEGT. CDR3 in DNA: TGTGCCAGCAATCGACGTCCCCTATACAATGAGCAGTTCTTC. Its protein product is CASNRRPLYNEQFF.

The V gene is TRBV9, the J gene TRBJ2-3, with 8 bases aligning to TRBD2. The CDR3 has 15 residues. V dropped 1 base and J dropped 1; count of bases not matched to a gene: 2. The germline V gene has CDR1 SGDLS and CDR2 YYNGEE. The CDR3 DNA is TGTGCCAGCAGCGTATCCGGGGGGGGCACAGATACGCAGTATTTT. It yields the protein CASSVSGGGTDTQYF.

At least ten counts were recorded for this clonotype. This chain links TRBV28 with TRBJ2-1; 8 nucleotides match TRBD2. Trimming cost V 1 base and J 6 bases; bases outside gene matches: 2. The CDR3 extends over 14 amino acids. From germline, CDR1 is MDHEN and CDR2 SYDVKM. The chain's CDR3 is CASSLYGRVNEQFF. CDR3 nucleotides: TGTGCCAGCAGTTTATACGGGAGGGTCAATGAGCAGTTCTTC.

In this sample, this clonotype turned up many times. The chain carries TRBV20-1 and TRBJ2-3; D gene uncertain. Germline V lookup: CDR1 DFQATT, CDR2 SNEGSKA (reference sequence). The length of the CDR3 is 13 residues. Trimming pared 7 bases from V and 6 bases from J, leaving 17 bases between. The CDR3 is CSGVQPTSDTQYF. For the CDR3, the DNA is TGCAGTGGGGTCCAGCCCACGTCGGATACGCAGTATTTT.

This clonotype occurred many times. The chain employs TRBV7-8 and TRBJ2-3, with TRBD2 identical over 8 bases. The germline gives CDR1 SGHVS, CDR2 FQNEAQ. After removal of 3 bases from V and 3 bases from J, the junction contained 8 bases not matched to a gene. This CDR3 is 16 amino acids long. The CDR3 DNA reads as TGTGCCAGCAGCTTCAGGTGGCGGGAGGTGACAGATACGCAGTATTTT. Amino acids: CASSFRWREVTDTQYF.

This clonotype was seen a few times. V gene TRBV27 combines with J gene TRBJ2-3; D may match TRBD1 or TRBD2 (6 bases each). The CDR3 has 15 residues. Trimming shortened V by 4 bases and J by 5 bases, and 16 bases separated the two germline ends. Germline CDR1 and CDR2: MNHEY and SMNVEV (reference sequence). The CDR3, as DNA: TGTGCCAGCAGTTCACTAGGGGGGCCACTAGATACGCAGTATTTT. It encodes CASSSLGGPLDTQYF.

This clonotype was seen at least ten times. The chain combines TRBV20-1 with TRBJ2-2; 8 bases align to TRBD2. Unmatched junction bases numbered 6, after V lost 0 bases and J lost 0 bases. This CDR3 region has 17 residues. Germline CDR1 is DFQATT and CDR2 is SNEGSKA (reference sequence). For the CDR3, the DNA is TGCAGTGCTAGAGATCTTAACGGGGGGGCGAACACCGGGGAGCTGTTTTTT. It is translated as CSARDLNGGANTGELFF.